One TCR beta chain is described in this entry. Its target is unknown. Next came a second PCR, run for about 6 to 12 cycles, which used a sample-barcoded 5' primer along with a J-beta primer mix. Via MiXCR, TCRdb re-called the 5' RACE reads, giving one row per CDR3 protein. The sample includes about 940,000 distinct CDR3 sequences, about 48% of them seen just once. The record originates from a study of blood T cells in healthy people across ages. Study results and caveats: Per million T cells, the diversity of TCR beta decreased roughly linearly as age advanced.

CDR3 length: 15 residues. Germline V gives CDR1 SGHNT, CDR2 YYREEE (reference sequence). Trimming took 4 bases from V and 1 from J, leaving 14 bases between them. Sequenced: blood. The chain is built from TRBV5-4 and TRBJ2-5; D is perhaps TRBD1 (6 bases). This clonotype originated in a man younger than 40 in good health. The CDR3 bases are TGTGCCAGCAGCCCGACAGGATCCGTCCAAGAGACCCAGTACTTC. Translated: CASSPTGSVQETQYF.